This T cell receptor beta chain was retrieved from a study of early T cells in non-severe SARS-CoV-2 infection. Turning to the study itself: Chains from this unsorted whole-blood bulk RNA could not be paired. Whole-study results and caveats: Clonotype matching in VDJdb favored anti-spike CD8 responses and did not capture private and CD4 specificities.

Individually, cDNA molecules had unique molecular identifiers attached to them. TCRdb re-called the 5' RACE reads with MiXCR, one entry per CDR3 protein. The table shows tens of thousands of distinct CDR3 sequences, with approximately 5% occurring only once. This clonotype has at least ten counts. Its target is not known. After removal of 7 bases from V and 7 bases from J, the junction contained 11 bases not matched to a gene. The CDR3 length is 15 residues. Specimen: whole blood. The rearrangement links TRBV12-3 or TRBV12-4 to TRBJ2-1, with 9 bases lining up with TRBD1. This TCR came from an adult who was a healthcare worker with PCR-confirmed SARS-CoV-2 infection or an uninfected control (not recorded which). The chain's CDR3 is CASTPGTGRANEQFF. The CDR3 nucleotides are TGTGCCAGCACCCCCGGGACAGGGAGGGCTAATGAGCAGTTCTTC.